The 6 T cell receptor beta chains below were found in one sample sequenced in a study of T-cell reconstitution after alpha-beta-depleted transplantation in children. The authors prepared the TCRbeta library with unique molecular identifiers. TCRdb re-called the PCR reads through MiXCR, storing one row per CDR3 protein. The sample carries around 960,000 distinct CDR3 sequences, 25% to 30% recorded once. The input for sequencing was PBMCs, mostly from graft donor cells, taken 360 days after TCRalphabeta/CD19-depleted stem cell transplant. Every receptor here comes from a boy less than two years old who had a stem cell transplant for SCID, so the T cells may come from the graft donor.

This clonotype was seen only a few times. V gene TRBV2 combines with J gene TRBJ2-2; 11 nucleotides match TRBD2. Trimming at V came to 6 bases and at J to 1 base, leaving 4 bases not matched to a gene. Germline V gives CDR1 SNHLY, CDR2 FYNNEI. CDR3 length: 16 amino acids. The CDR3 region is CASRGTSGGNTGELFF. The CDR3 bases are TGTGCCAGCAGAGGCACTAGCGGGGGGAACACCGGGGAGCTGTTTTTT.

The CDR3 DNA follows: TGTGCCAGCAGTTCAGGACTGCCGGGCTCCTATAATTCACCCCTCCACTTT. Residues: CASSSGLPGSYNSPLHF. The V call is TRBV12-3 or TRBV12-4, the J call TRBJ1-6; D ambiguous. This CDR3 spans 17 amino acids. V lost 4 bases and J lost 0, with 13 bases in between.

Only a few counts were recorded for this clonotype. CDR3 sequence reads: CASSQEWFDNEQFF. The CDR3 bases are TGCGCCAGCAGCCAAGAGTGGTTCGACAATGAGCAGTTCTTC. V usage is TRBV4-3 and J usage is TRBJ2-1; no clear D. This CDR3 comprises 14 residues. V gave up 0 bases and J gave up 5 bases, with 8 bases separating them. Germline CDR1 and CDR2: LGHNA and YSLEER.

The rearrangement links TRBV7-2 to TRBJ1-1; possibly TRBD1 for D (6 bases). Trimming took off 4 bases at V and 1 base at J, with 13 bases between the two ends. The CDR3 is 15 residues long. The germline CDR1 and CDR2 sequences are SGHTA and FQGNSA. The CDR3 loop reads CASSYPQTGNTEAFF. DNA of the CDR3: TGTGCCAGCAGCTACCCCCAGACAGGGAACACTGAAGCTTTCTTT.

The CDR3 is CASSPQRLQGTSGRTTYNEQFF. DNA of the CDR3: TGTGCCAGCAGTCCCCAGAGACTGCAGGGGACTAGCGGGCGGACTACCTACAATGAGCAGTTCTTC. The chain has TRBV25-1 and TRBJ2-1, with 12 nucleotides matching TRBD2. V dropped 5 bases and J dropped 2; count of bases not matched to a gene: 22. The CDR3 loop spans 22 amino acids. In germline, CDR1 is MGHDK, CDR2 SYGVNS.

V is TRBV5-6 and J is TRBJ2-3; no clear D gene. The CDR3 loop spans 15 amino acids. Trimming cost V 0 bases and J 8 bases, with 16 bases left between them. Looked up from germline, CDR1 is SGHDT and CDR2 is YYEEEE. This CDR3 is CASSLAGRVYGTQYF. The CDR3 DNA reads TGTGCCAGCAGCTTGGCGGGTAGGGTCTACGGTACGCAGTATTTT.